This note documents a single T cell receptor beta chain sequence. V dropped 6 bases and J dropped 2; count of bases not matched to a gene: 8. This CDR3 is 15 amino acids long. Germline V gives CDR1 SGHAT, CDR2 FQNNGV. This sample is drawn from a study of CD8 T cells in Susac syndrome. A quantity of about 0.5 to 1 ug RNA underwent reverse transcription using random hexamers. TCRdb ran MiXCR on the immunoSEQ multiplex PCR reads and lists one entry per CDR3 protein. The repertoire has 330,000 or so distinct CDR3 sequences, roughly 85% of them found once; the top ten carry 0.21%. The sequence derives from a human donor with multiple sclerosis. The material sequenced was CD8+ T cells from PBMCs. This sequence joins TRBV11-2 and TRBJ2-7; 9 bases match TRBD2. The CDR3 sequence: CASRASGIGAYEQYF. The CDR3 coding sequence is TGTGCCAGCAGGGCTAGCGGGATTGGGGCCTACGAGCAGTACTTC.